The source of this T cell receptor beta chain is a study of blood T cell repertoires in COVID-19. Study details: Samples representing acute and convalescent COVID-19 were sourced from the United States, Italy and Spain. T cells, B-cell-depleted T cells, or PBMCs provided the cDNA or gDNA that served as material.

Original handling: By means of reference gene primer amplification, nucleated cell counts were estimated. Measured with immunoSEQ multiplex PCR; TCRdb has only the in-frame clones, and not every one. V and J calls plus clone size are reproduced from that table; the DNA served to infer D and trimming. The sample lists roughly 230,000 clones; under 90% were seen once. The CDR3 runs to 15 residues. V was pared by 4 bases and J by 6 bases, with 12 bases of the junction left unmatched. Germline-derived CDR1 and CDR2 are SGHRS and YFSETQ. This sequence was found in a woman older than 75 with acute or convalescent COVID-19. Source material: peripheral blood. The chain is built from TRBV5-1 and TRBJ2-7; 8 bases are a match to TRBD2. The CDR3 nucleotides are TGCGCCAGCAGCCTCCAACGGGGGGGCCGAGGCGAGCAGTACTTC. It specifies CASSLQRGGRGEQYF.